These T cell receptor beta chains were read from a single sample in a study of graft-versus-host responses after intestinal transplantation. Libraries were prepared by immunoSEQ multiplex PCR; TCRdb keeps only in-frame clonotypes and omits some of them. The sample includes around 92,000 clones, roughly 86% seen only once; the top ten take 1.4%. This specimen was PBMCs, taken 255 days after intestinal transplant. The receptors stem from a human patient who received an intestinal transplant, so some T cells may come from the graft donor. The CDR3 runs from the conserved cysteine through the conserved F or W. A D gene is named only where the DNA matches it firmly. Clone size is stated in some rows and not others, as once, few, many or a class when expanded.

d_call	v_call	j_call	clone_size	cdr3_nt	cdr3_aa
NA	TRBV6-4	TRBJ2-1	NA	TGTGCCAGCAGTTTTATGTCGCCCAGCTCCTACAATGAGCAGTTCTTC	CASSFMSPSSYNEQFF
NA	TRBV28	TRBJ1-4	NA	TGTGCCAGCAATCCGAGCGGGACGGATGAAAAACTGTTTTTT	CASNPSGTDEKLFF
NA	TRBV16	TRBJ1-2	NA	TGTGCCAGCAGCCAGTACGGCGGCTCTACCTATGGCTACACCTTC	CASSQYGGSTYGYTF
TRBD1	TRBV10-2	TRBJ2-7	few	TGCGCCGCGGGTAGACAGGGGCTCTACGAGCAGTACTTC	CAAGRQGLYEQYF
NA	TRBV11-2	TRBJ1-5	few	TGTGCCAGCAGCTACATTAATCAGCCCCAGCATTTT	CASSYINQPQHF
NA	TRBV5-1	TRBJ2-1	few	TGCGCCAGCAGCCCCGGGGACTCCTACAATGAGCAGTTCTTC	CASSPGDSYNEQFF
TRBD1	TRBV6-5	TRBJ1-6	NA	TGTGCCAGCAGAGCCGGGACAGGGGTTTCACCCCTCCACTTT	CASRAGTGVSPLHF
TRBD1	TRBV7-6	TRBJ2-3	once	TGTGCCAGCAGCCCCCGGGACAGGCTCAGCACAGATACGCAGTATTTT	CASSPRDRLSTDTQYF
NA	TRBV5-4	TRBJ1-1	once	TGTGCCAGCAGCTCCCAGGTGTCAGCGCCGAACACTGAAGCTTTCTTT	CASSSQVSAPNTEAFF
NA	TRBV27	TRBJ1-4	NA	TGTGCCAGCAGTTTGCAGGGGAGTTTCTATGAAAAACTGTTTTTT	CASSLQGSFYEKLFF
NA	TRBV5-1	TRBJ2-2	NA	TGCGCCAGCAGCCCTACCAGGGTAGACCTCCCCGGGGAGCTGTTTTTT	CASSPTRVDLPGELFF
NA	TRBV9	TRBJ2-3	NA	TGTGCCAGCAGCCTGGACAGTAGCACAGATACGCAGTATTTT	CASSLDSSTDTQYF
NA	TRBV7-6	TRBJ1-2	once	TGTGCCAGCAGCCCAGTTACCTCCTATGGCTACACCTTC	CASSPVTSYGYTF
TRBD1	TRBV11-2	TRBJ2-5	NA	TGTGCCAGTTGGACAGGGGGAGAGACCCAGTACTTC	CASWTGGETQYF
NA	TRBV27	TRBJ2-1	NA	TGTGCCAGCAGTTTTAGGGGCCCTTACAATGAGCAGTTCTTC	CASSFRGPYNEQFF
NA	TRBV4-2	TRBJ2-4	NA	TGTGCCAGCAGCCAAGATAGTCCAGCAGAGGGAGGCAAAAACATTCAGTACTTC	CASSQDSPAEGGKNIQYF
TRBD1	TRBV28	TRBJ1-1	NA	TGTGCCAGCAGTCTTGGGGGACAGCTGAACACTGAAGCTTTCTTT	CASSLGGQLNTEAFF
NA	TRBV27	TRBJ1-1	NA	TGTGCCAGCAGTTGGACTATCGACAGCCCGGCTTTCTTT	CASSWTIDSPAFF
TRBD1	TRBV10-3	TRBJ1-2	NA	TGTGCCATCAGTGAGCTGTGGTTGGACAGGGTAATTGGCTACACCTTC	CAISELWLDRVIGYTF
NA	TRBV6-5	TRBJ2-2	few	TGTGCCAGCGAGGGGCGGGTGGCCGGGGAGCTGTTTTTT	CASEGRVAGELFF
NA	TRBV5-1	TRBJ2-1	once	TGCGCCAGCAGCTTAGGTCTAGCGTGGGATGAGCAGTTCTTC	CASSLGLAWDEQFF
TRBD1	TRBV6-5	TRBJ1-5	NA	TGTGCCAGCAGTATGACAGGGGGAGGCAATCAGCCCCAGCATTTT	CASSMTGGGNQPQHF
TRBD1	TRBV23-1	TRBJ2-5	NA	TGCGCCAGCAGACGGGACAGCCAAGAGACCCAGTACTTC	CASRRDSQETQYF
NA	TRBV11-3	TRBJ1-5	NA	TGTGCCAGCAGCTTAGGGTGTGGGGAACAGCCCCAGCATTTT	CASSLGCGEQPQHF
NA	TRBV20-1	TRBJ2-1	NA	TGCAGTGCCCTCCAAAGGGATGAGCAGTTCTTC	CSALQRDEQFF
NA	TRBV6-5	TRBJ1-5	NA	TGTGCCAGCAGGGGAGGCAGGGGACAGCCCCAGCATTTT	CASRGGRGQPQHF
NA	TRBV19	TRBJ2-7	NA	TGTGCCAGTAGTACCACGAACCGGGCCGCGACCTCCTACGAGCAGTACTTC	CASSTTNRAATSYEQYF
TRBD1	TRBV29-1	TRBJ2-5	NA	TGCAGCGTAGAAGGGGTGGACAGGGGGCGCGCGGAGACCCAGTACTTC	CSVEGVDRGRAETQYF
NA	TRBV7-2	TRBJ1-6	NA	TGTGCCAGCAGCCAGGATATGGCCTATAATTCACCCCTCCACTTT	CASSQDMAYNSPLHF
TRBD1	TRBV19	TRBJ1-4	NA	TGTGCCAGTAGTCCTGGACAGGGCCCTGAAAAACTGTTTTTT	CASSPGQGPEKLFF
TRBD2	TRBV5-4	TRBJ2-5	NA	TGTGCCAGCAGCTTGGGATCAGCGGGAGGGCCTGGTGGGACCCAGTACTTC	CASSLGSAGGPGGTQYF
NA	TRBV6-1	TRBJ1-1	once	TGTGCCAGCAGTGAAGTCGGGGAGGGCGGGGGAACTGAAGCTTTCTTT	CASSEVGEGGGTEAFF
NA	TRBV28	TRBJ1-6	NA	TGTGCCAGCAGTTTTGCTTCGGGCAGGGGAGGTTCTTCACCCCTCCACTTT	CASSFASGRGGSSPLHF
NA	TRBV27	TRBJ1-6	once	TGTGCCAGCAGCCCTTCGCGGCCCCGGCTCCCCTATTCACCCCTCCACTTT	CASSPSRPRLPYSPLHF
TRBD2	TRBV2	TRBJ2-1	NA	TGTGCCAGCAGTGGCGAGACTAGCGGTTACAATGAGCAGTTCTTC	CASSGETSGYNEQFF
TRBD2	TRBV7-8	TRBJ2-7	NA	TGTGCCAGCAGCTTAGGCGGGAGTGCGAGGTACGAGCAGTACTTC	CASSLGGSARYEQYF
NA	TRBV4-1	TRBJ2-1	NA	TGCGCCAGCAGCCGGACTACAGGGGCTTCTGGTGATGAGCAGTTCTTC	CASSRTTGASGDEQFF
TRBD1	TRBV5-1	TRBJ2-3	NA	TGCGCCAGCAGCTTCCCCGACAGGGGATTCCCCACAGATACGCAGTATTTT	CASSFPDRGFPTDTQYF
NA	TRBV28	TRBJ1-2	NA	TGTGCCAGCAGTCCGCCTAACACAGCTAACTATGGCTACACCTTC	CASSPPNTANYGYTF
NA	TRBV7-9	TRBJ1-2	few	TGTGCCAGCAGCTTTCACCGCGGGGATGGCTACACCTTC	CASSFHRGDGYTF
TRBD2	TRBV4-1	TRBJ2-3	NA	TGCGCCAGCAGCCACCGAAGTAGGCTAGCGGGATTCACAGATACGCAGTATTTT	CASSHRSRLAGFTDTQYF
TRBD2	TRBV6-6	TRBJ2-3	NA	TGTGCCAGCAGTCTGACTAGCGGCACAGATACGCAGTATTTT	CASSLTSGTDTQYF
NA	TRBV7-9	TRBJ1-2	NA	TGTGCCAGCAGCTTAGACCCGGAGAGCTACACCTTC	CASSLDPESYTF
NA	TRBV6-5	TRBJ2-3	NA	TGTGCCAGCAGTTTTGCGGGGGCAGGCTATACGCAGTATTTT	CASSFAGAGYTQYF
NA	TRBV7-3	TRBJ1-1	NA	TGTGCCAGCAGCGTAGGGACGAACACTGAAGCTTTCTTT	CASSVGTNTEAFF
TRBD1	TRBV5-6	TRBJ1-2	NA	TGTGCCAGCAGCTTGGGGAGGACAGGGGTCGATGGCTACACCTTC	CASSLGRTGVDGYTF
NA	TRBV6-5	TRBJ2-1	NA	TGTGCCAGCAGTTCGAGGACGGCCAGCCTCGTCAATGAGCAGTTCTTC	CASSSRTASLVNEQFF
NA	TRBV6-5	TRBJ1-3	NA	TGTGCCAGCAGTTACTCGAAAGGGTCTGGAAACACCATATATTTT	CASSYSKGSGNTIYF
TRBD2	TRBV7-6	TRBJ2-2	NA	TGTGCCAGCAGCTCTACGCGGCTAGCGGGGAACACCGGGGAGCTGTTTTTT	CASSSTRLAGNTGELFF
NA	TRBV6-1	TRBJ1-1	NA	TGTGCCAGCAGCATTGGGCTAACTGAAGCTTTCTTT	CASSIGLTEAFF
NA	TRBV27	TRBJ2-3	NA	TGTGCCAGCAGTTACCTGCCGCGCAGACACTCCGATACGCAGTATTTT	CASSYLPRRHSDTQYF
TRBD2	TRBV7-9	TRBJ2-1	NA	TGTGCCAGCAGCCCAACCCGGACTAGCGGGGGCTCCTACAATGAGCAGTTCTTC	CASSPTRTSGGSYNEQFF
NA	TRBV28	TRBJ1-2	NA	TGTGCCAGCAGTTTGGTCAAGTCCGTCGGCTACACCTTC	CASSLVKSVGYTF
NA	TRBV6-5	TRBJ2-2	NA	TGTGCCAGCAGTTACTCGGGAGCGAAGAACACCGGGGAGCTGTTTTTT	CASSYSGAKNTGELFF
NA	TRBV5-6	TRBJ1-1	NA	TGTGCCAGCAGCTTGGACCTGAACACTGAAGCTTTCTTT	CASSLDLNTEAFF